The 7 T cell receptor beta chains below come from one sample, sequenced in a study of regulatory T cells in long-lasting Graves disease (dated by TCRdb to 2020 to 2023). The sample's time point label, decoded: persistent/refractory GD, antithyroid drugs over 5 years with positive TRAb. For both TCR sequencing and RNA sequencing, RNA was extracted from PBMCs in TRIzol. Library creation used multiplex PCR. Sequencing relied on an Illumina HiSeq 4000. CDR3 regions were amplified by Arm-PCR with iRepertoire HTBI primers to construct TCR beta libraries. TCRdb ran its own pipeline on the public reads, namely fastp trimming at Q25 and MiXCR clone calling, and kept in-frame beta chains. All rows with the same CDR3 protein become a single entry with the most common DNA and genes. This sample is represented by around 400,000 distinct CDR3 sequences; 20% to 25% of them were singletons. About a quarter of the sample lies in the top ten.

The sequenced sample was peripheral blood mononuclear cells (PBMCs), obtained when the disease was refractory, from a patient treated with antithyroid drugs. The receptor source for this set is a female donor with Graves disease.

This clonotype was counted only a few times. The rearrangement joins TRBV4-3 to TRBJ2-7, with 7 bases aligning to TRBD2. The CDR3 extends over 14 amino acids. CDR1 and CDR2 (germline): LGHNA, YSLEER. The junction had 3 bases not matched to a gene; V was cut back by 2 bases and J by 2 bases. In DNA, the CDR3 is TGCGCCAGCAGCCAATTTGGGGGGGCCTACGAGCAGTACTTC. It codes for CASSQFGGAYEQYF.

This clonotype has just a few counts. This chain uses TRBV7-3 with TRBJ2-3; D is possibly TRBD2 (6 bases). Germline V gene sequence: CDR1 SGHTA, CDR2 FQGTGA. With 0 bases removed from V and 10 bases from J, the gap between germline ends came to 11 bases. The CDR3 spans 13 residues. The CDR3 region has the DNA TGTGCCAGCAGCTTAACGTACGGGGGTGCGCAGTATTTT. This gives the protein CASSLTYGGAQYF.

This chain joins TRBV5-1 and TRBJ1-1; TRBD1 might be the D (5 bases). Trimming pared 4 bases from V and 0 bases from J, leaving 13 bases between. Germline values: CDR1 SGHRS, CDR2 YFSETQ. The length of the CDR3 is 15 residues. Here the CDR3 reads CASSLGHNVNTEAFF. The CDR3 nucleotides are TGCGCCAGCAGCCTGGGGCACAACGTGAACACTGAAGCTTTCTTT.

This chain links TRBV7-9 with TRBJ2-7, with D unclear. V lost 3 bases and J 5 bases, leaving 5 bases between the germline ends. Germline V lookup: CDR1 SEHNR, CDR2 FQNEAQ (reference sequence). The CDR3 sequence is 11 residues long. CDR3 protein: CASSFEDEQYF. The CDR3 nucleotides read TGTGCCAGCAGCTTTGAGGACGAGCAGTACTTC.

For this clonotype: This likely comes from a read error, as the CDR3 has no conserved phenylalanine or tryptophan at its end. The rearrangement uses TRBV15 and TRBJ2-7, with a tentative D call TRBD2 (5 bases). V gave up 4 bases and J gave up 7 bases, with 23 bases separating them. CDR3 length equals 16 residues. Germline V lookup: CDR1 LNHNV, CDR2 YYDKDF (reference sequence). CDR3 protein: CATSTSSGRGAKEQYL. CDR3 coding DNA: TGTGCCACCAGCACTTCTTCTGGACGGGGAGCAAAGGAGCAGTACCTC.

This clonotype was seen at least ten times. The DNA of the CDR3 is TGTGCCAGCAGTGTCCAGGCTAGCGGGAAGGAGACCCAGTACTTC. This translates into CASSVQASGKETQYF. V usage is TRBV27 and J usage is TRBJ2-5, with 9 bases matching TRBD2. Trimming cost V 5 bases and J 5 bases; bases outside gene matches: 9. CDR1 is MNHEY and CDR2 is SMNVEV in the germline V gene (reference sequence). The CDR3 spans 15 residues.

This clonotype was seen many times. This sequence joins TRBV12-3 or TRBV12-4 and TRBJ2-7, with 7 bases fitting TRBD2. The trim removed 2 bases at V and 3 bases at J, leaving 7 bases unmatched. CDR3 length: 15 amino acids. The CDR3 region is CASSLMGRDSYEQYF. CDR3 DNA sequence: TGTGCCAGCAGTTTAATGGGGAGGGATAGCTACGAGCAGTACTTC.